This record covers a single TCR beta chain. This entry belongs to a study of Ad26.COV2.S vaccination and SARS-CoV-2 variants. Repertoires were generated with immunoSEQ multiplex PCR, while TCRdb's copy carries only in-frame clones and drops some. Here the sample spans 380,000 or so clones, 88% being singletons. From germline, CDR1 is SEHNR and CDR2 FQNEAQ (reference sequence). With V trimmed by 5 bases and J by 1 base, 10 bases remained unmatched. The length of the CDR3 is 17 residues. Treatment of the sample: 19 received Ad26.COV2.S at low or high dose, single or two shots; 5 received placebo; per-sample allocation not given. All samples were drawn on day 63, counting from the first vaccine or placebo injection.

Sample: peripheral blood, taken in a trial of Ad26.COV2.S vaccine versus placebo. This receptor was identified in a person aged 18 to 65 who received the Ad26.COV2.S COVID-19 vaccine or a placebo. The rearrangement joins TRBV7-9 to TRBJ1-4; 7 bases agree with TRBD1. The CDR3 loop is CASSLVGTEGTNEKLFF. In DNA form, the CDR3 reads TGTGCCAGCAGCCTGGTCGGGACAGAAGGAACTAATGAAAAACTGTTTTTT.